These T cell receptor beta chains were read from a single sample in a study of technical replicates of blood from several donors. Some clones are missing from TCRdb's copy, which holds only in-frame ones; the method was immunoSEQ multiplex PCR. Among about 83,000 clones listed, approximately 97% were seen once. Sequenced material: T cells isolated from PBMCs. The origin of the receptors is a human donor in good health. Both conserved end residues are part of each CDR3. A D gene is named only where the DNA matches it firmly. Size tells how often a clone was seen (once, few, many) or the class of an expanded clone, and some rows leave it out.

abundance | d_gene | j_gene | v_gene | CDR3nt | CDR3aa
- | TRBD2 | TRBJ2-1 | TRBV6-5 | TGTGCCAGCAGTTACTCCGCGGGAGTCGGGGAGCAGTTCTTC | CASSYSAGVGEQFF
- | - | TRBJ2-1 | TRBV7-2 | TGTGCCAGCAGCTTAGTCCTACTAAGCTCCTACAATGAGCAGTTCTTC | CASSLVLLSSYNEQFF
once | - | TRBJ2-1 | TRBV4-2 | TGTGCCAGCTCCCGGGTGTTTGTTGGCAGCTCCTACAATGAGCAGTTCTTC | CASSRVFVGSSYNEQFF
- | - | TRBJ2-7 | TRBV5-6 | TGTGCCAGCAGCGGCGGACAGTTCTACGAGCAGTACTTC | CASSGGQFYEQYF
- | - | TRBJ2-1 | TRBV7-2 | TGTGCCAGCAGCTTGACGGACAGTCCTTACAATGAGCAGTTCTTC | CASSLTDSPYNEQFF
- | TRBD1 | TRBJ2-7 | TRBV2 | TGTGCCAGCAGTGCCGGGACAGCTTACGAGCAGTACTTC | CASSAGTAYEQYF
few | TRBD1 | TRBJ1-1 | TRBV9 | TGTGCCAGCAGCGTCACAGGGGGAAATGAGGCTTTCTTT | CASSVTGGNEAFF
- | - | TRBJ2-3 | TRBV10-3 | TGTGCCATCGGTGCTCTTTCTAGCACAGATACGCAGTATTTT | CAIGALSSTDTQYF
- | - | TRBJ2-1 | TRBV6-1 | TGTGCCAGCATATTTCTAGCGCGCTCCTACAATGAGCAGTTCTTC | CASIFLARSYNEQFF
- | TRBD2 | TRBJ2-5 | TRBV2 | TGTGCCAGCAGTTTTAGCGGGAGGTTCCAAGAGACCCAGTACTTC | CASSFSGRFQETQYF
- | - | TRBJ2-2 | TRBV27 | TGTGCCAGCAGACCGGGACAAAACACCGGGGAGCTGTTTTTT | CASRPGQNTGELFF
- | - | TRBJ1-2 | TRBV10-3 | TGTGCCATCAGGACCAGGGATAATGGCTACACCTTC | CAIRTRDNGYTF
- | TRBD1 | TRBJ1-2 | TRBV5-1 | TGCGCCAGCAGCCCGGGACAGGGGACGGGCTACACCTTC | CASSPGQGTGYTF
- | TRBD1 | TRBJ2-7 | TRBV29-1 | TGCAGCGTTGAAGGGGGGACAGCCCACGAGCAGTACTTC | CSVEGGTAHEQYF
- | TRBD2 | TRBJ2-3 | TRBV5-1 | TGCGCCAGCAGCATGGGACTAGCGGGAAACTTAGGGGATACGCAGTATTTT | CASSMGLAGNLGDTQYF
- | TRBD2 | TRBJ2-1 | TRBV11-2 | TGTGCCAGCAGCTTAAACGTTAGGGGACTAGCGTTCGAGCAGTTCTTC | CASSLNVRGLAFEQFF
- | - | TRBJ1-2 | TRBV12-2 | TGTGCAAGTCGAATATTAGGGGGGGCGGACCCTTCTTCCTATGGCTACACCTTC | CASRILGGADPSSYGYTF
- | TRBD1 | TRBJ1-3 | TRBV6-1 | TGTGCCAGCAGTGAATTGGGACAGGGTACTGGAAACACCATATATTTT | CASSELGQGTGNTIYF
- | - | TRBJ1-3 | TRBV9 | TGTGCCAGCAGCGTTCCAGGGTATGGAAACACCATATATTTT | CASSVPGYGNTIYF
- | TRBD1 | TRBJ1-5 | TRBV28 | TGTGCCAGCAGTCAACGACAGGGTAGTTATAGCAATCAGCCCCAGCATTTT | CASSQRQGSYSNQPQHF
- | TRBD1 | TRBJ2-3 | TRBV5-1 | TGCGCCTACCGGGACAGCCACACAGATACGCAGTATTTT | CAYRDSHTDTQYF
- | - | TRBJ1-2 | TRBV6-5 | TGTGCCAGCAGTTACGGACAGCTCAACTATGGCTACACCTTC | CASSYGQLNYGYTF
- | - | TRBJ2-3 | TRBV5-1 | TGCGCCAGCAGCACTAGCACAGATACGCAGTATTTT | CASSTSTDTQYF
- | TRBD1 | TRBJ1-2 | TRBV4-3 | TGCGCCAGCAGCCCCTGGGGACAGGCTAACTATGGCTACACCTTC | CASSPWGQANYGYTF
- | - | TRBJ2-5 | TRBV6-4 | TGTGCCAGCAGTTTCGAAGGAGGGGAGACCCAGTACTTC | CASSFEGGETQYF
- | TRBD2 | TRBJ2-1 | TRBV28 | TGTGCCAGCCTCCTCTCGCGGGAGGGCAAGAATGAGCAGTTCTTC | CASLLSREGKNEQFF
- | - | TRBJ1-2 | TRBV4-1 | TGCGCCAGCAGCCCTTCGGTTAAAGATGGCTACACCTTC | CASSPSVKDGYTF
- | TRBD2 | TRBJ2-7 | TRBV2 | TGTGCCAGCAGTCCCCCGGGACTAGCGTACGAGCAGTACTTC | CASSPPGLAYEQYF
- | - | TRBJ2-7 | TRBV12-5 | TGTGCTAGTCGGCGGGAGCAGTACTTC | CASRREQYF
- | - | TRBJ2-5 | TRBV20-1 | TGCAGTGCCCGGGGGAGGGAGACCCAGTACTTC | CSARGRETQYF
- | - | TRBJ1-3 | TRBV23-1 | TGCGCCAGCAGTCTTCCGTCCAGACGGGTCTCTGGAAACACCATATATTTT | CASSLPSRRVSGNTIYF
- | TRBD1 | TRBJ2-7 | TRBV7-9 | TGTGCCAGCAGCTTAGGACAGGGGGCCAACGAGCAGTACTTC | CASSLGQGANEQYF
- | - | TRBJ2-5 | TRBV19 | TGTGCCAGTAGTATTGGCCAGGAGACCCAGTACTTC | CASSIGQETQYF
- | TRBD1 | TRBJ2-7 | TRBV9 | TGTGCCAGCAGCCCTGAGACAGGGCGAGGGTACGAGCAGTACTTC | CASSPETGRGYEQYF
- | TRBD2 | TRBJ2-1 | TRBV4-1 | TGCGCCAGCAGCCAACCTAGCGGGAGCAATGAGCAGTTCTTC | CASSQPSGSNEQFF
- | - | TRBJ2-5 | TRBV19 | TGTGCCAGTGCCCAAGTAGTATCCGAAGAGACCCAGTACTTC | CASAQVVSEETQYF
once | - | TRBJ2-5 | TRBV5-1 | TGCGCCAGCAGCTTGGTAGCGGCAGATGAGACCCAGTACTTC | CASSLVAADETQYF
once | TRBD1 | TRBJ2-5 | TRBV27 | TGTGCCAGCAGTAGCTCAGGGGGCCCGGAGACCCAGTACTTC | CASSSSGGPETQYF
- | TRBD2 | TRBJ2-1 | TRBV7-9 | TGTGCCAGCTCTGGACTAGCGGGAGTGAAGTTTGAGAATGAGCAGTTCTTC | CASSGLAGVKFENEQFF
- | TRBD2 | TRBJ2-5 | TRBV19 | TGTGCCAGTAGTATACTGGGACTAGCGGGGACTCAAGAGACCCAGTACTTC | CASSILGLAGTQETQYF
- | TRBD1 | TRBJ2-2 | TRBV7-3 | TGTGCCAGCAGCTTATTTGGGATACCTGGGGACAGGGCGAACACCGGGGAGCTGTTTTTT | CASSLFGIPGDRANTGELFF
- | - | TRBJ1-1 | TRBV9 | TGTGCCAGCAGCGTAGTAGACAGTGGAAGCACTGAAGCTTTCTTT | CASSVVDSGSTEAFF
- | - | TRBJ2-6 | TRBV4-1 | TGCGCCAGCAGCCAAGGCGGAATCGCCGGGGCCAACGTCCTGACTTTC | CASSQGGIAGANVLTF
- | TRBD2 | TRBJ2-7 | TRBV28 | TGTGCCAGCATCAAAGGGACTACTTACGAGCAGTACTTC | CASIKGTTYEQYF
- | TRBD2 | TRBJ2-1 | TRBV29-1 | TGCAGCGTAAGGACGCTAGCGGGAGCGTCCTCCTACAATGAGCAGTTCTTC | CSVRTLAGASSYNEQFF
- | - | TRBJ2-6 | TRBV5-1 | TGCGCCAGCAGCTTGGGAGATTACTATTACTCTGGGGCCAACGTCCTGACTTTC | CASSLGDYYYSGANVLTF
- | - | TRBJ2-5 | TRBV28 | TGTGCCAGCAGTAGGGGCTGGCAAGAGACCCAGTACTTC | CASSRGWQETQYF
- | TRBD2 | TRBJ2-2 | TRBV19 | TGTGCCAGTACCCCTGGGGGGGTCCATAGGCTGTTTTTT | CASTPGGVHRLFF
- | TRBD1 | TRBJ2-3 | TRBV15 | TGTGCCACCAGCAGAAGGGACAGTCTCACAGATACGCAGTATTTT | CATSRRDSLTDTQYF
- | - | TRBJ2-7 | TRBV28 | TGTGCCAGCTACCCTGGTCCAGGATACGAGCAGTACTTC | CASYPGPGYEQYF
- | TRBD1 | TRBJ2-7 | TRBV4-1 | TGCGCCAGCAGCCAAGGTGGGACAGGGCTTTACGAGCAGTACTTC | CASSQGGTGLYEQYF
- | - | TRBJ2-2 | TRBV18 | TGTGCCAGCTCACTACAGGTGAACACCGGGGAGCTGTTTTTT | CASSLQVNTGELFF
- | TRBD2 | TRBJ2-1 | TRBV7-6 | TGTGCCAGCAGCTTAGGGACTAGCAGTTACAATGAGCAGTTCTTC | CASSLGTSSYNEQFF
- | - | TRBJ1-2 | TRBV11-2 | TGTGCCAGCAGCTTGGACAGAGAGAGCTATGGCTACACCTTC | CASSLDRESYGYTF
- | TRBD1 | TRBJ1-1 | TRBV13 | TGTGCCAGCAGCTTCGACAGGGGGCCTAATGGTGAAGCTTTCTTT | CASSFDRGPNGEAFF
- | TRBD2 | TRBJ2-3 | TRBV10-3 | TGTGCCATCAGTGAGTCCAGACTAGCGGGAGGGGTAGGCACAGATACGCAGTATTTT | CAISESRLAGGVGTDTQYF
once | - | TRBJ1-1 | TRBV11-3 | TGTGCCAGCAGCCAAGGGGTGGTGAAAGCTGAAGCTTTCTTT | CASSQGVVKAEAFF
- | TRBD1 | TRBJ2-7 | TRBV7-7 | TGTGCTAGCAGCCCGGGGCTTTCCGGGACAGGGGGCTACGAGCAGTACTTC | CASSPGLSGTGGYEQYF
few | - | TRBJ1-1 | TRBV19 | TGTGCCAGTAGTATAGCTGCGAGGGCCTGGAACACTGAAGCTTTCTTT | CASSIAARAWNTEAFF